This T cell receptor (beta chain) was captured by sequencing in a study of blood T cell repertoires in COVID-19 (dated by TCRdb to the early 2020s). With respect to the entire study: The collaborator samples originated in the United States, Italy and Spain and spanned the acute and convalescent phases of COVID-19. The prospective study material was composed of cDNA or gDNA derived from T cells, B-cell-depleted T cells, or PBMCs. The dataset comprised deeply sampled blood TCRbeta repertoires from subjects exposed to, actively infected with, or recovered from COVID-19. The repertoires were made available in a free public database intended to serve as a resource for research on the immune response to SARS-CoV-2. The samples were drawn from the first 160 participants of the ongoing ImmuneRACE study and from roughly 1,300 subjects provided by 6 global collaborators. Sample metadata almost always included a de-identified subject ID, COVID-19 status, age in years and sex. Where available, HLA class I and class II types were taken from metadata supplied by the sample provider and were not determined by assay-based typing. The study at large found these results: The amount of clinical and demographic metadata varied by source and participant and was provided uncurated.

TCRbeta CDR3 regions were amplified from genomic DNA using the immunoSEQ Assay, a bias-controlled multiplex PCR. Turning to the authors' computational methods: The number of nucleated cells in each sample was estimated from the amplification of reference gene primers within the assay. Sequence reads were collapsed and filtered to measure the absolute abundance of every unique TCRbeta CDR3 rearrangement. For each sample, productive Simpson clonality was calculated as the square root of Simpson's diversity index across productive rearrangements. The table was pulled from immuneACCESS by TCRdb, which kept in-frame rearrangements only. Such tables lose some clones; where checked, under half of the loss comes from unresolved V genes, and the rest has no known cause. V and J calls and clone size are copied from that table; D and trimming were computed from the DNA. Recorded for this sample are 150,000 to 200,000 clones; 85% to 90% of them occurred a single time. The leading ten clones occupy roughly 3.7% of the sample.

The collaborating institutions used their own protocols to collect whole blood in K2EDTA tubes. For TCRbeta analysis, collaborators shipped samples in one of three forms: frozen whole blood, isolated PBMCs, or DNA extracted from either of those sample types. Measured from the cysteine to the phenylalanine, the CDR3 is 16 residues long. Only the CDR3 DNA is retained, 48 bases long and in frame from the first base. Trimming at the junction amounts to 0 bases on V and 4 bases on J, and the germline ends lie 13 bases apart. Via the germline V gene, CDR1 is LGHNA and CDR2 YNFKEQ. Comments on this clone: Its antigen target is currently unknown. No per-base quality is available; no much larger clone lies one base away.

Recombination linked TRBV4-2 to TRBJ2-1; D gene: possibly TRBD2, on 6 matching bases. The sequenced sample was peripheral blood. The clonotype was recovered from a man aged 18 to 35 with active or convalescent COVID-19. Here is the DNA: TGTGCCAGCAGCCAAGAAGAACGGCGGGGATACAATGAGCAGTTCTTC. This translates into CASSQEERRGYNEQFF.